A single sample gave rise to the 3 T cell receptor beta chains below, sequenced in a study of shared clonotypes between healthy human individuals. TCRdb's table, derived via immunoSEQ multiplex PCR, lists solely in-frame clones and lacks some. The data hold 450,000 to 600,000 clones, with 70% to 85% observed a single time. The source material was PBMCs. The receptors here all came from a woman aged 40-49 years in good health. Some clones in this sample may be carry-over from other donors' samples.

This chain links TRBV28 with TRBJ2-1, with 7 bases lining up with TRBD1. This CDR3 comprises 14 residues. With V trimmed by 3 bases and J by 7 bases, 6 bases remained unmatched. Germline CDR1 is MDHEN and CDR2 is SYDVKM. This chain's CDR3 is CASSFWTGRNEQFF. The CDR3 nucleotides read TGTGCCAGCAGTTTCTGGACAGGCCGGAATGAGCAGTTCTTC.

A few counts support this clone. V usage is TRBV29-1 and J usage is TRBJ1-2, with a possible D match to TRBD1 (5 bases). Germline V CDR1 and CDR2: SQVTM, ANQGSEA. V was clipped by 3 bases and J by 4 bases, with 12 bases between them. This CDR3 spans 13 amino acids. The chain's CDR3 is CSVDIIGGYGYTF. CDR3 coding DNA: TGCAGCGTTGATATCATTGGGGGCTATGGCTACACCTTC.

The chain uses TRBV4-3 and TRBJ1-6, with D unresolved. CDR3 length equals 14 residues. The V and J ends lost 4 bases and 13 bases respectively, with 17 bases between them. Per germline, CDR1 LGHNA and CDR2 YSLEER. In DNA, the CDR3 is TGCGCCAGCAGCCTAAGACCCGCCGAGAGTCCCCTCCACTTT. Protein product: CASSLRPAESPLHF.